This T cell receptor (beta chain) was documented in a study of OX40 agonist ivuxolimab in advanced cancers. Per the germline V gene, CDR1 is SGHRS and CDR2 is YFSETQ. The CDR3 is 14 amino acids. General observations from the study: CD8+ T cells (on average) carried more expanded clones than CD4+ T cells.

Sequenced by immunoSEQ multiplex PCR; TCRdb stores in-frame clones only, minus some. The data show roughly 70,000 clones, with approximately 80% seen just once and 1.1% held by the top ten. Notes on this clone: Its antigen is undetermined.

The V gene is TRBV5-1, the J gene TRBJ2-5; 7 nucleotides line up with TRBD2. The J call is in doubt because the DNA end fits TRBJ2-7 better. Sequences were derived from CD4+ or CD8+ T cells sorted from blood, sampled in a trial of the OX40 agonist ivuxolimab. This receptor was taken from an adult with an advanced solid tumor such as melanoma, head and neck, liver or kidney cancer. In DNA form, the CDR3 reads TGCGCCAGCAGCTTGCGGGGGGAGGCCTACGAGCAGTACTTC. Its protein is CASSLRGEAYEQYF.